The 11 T cell receptor beta chains reported below all come from one sample, sequenced in a study of blood T cells in healthy people across ages. A sample-barcoded 5' primer and a J-beta primer mix were used in a second PCR of roughly 6 to 11 cycles. MiXCR, applied by TCRdb to the 5' RACE reads, yields one record per CDR3 protein. This sample yields roughly 900,000 distinct CDR3 sequences, of which around 30% are seen a single time; 17% belongs to the top ten. The sample taken for sequencing was blood. The receptor set was obtained from a woman aged 80 or over in good health.

This chain joins TRBV7-2 and TRBJ1-4, with 10 bases identical to TRBD1. Germline V gene lookup returns CDR1 SGHTA and CDR2 FQGNSA. This CDR3 region has 20 residues. V shed 1 base and J 4 bases; nucleotides not matched to a gene: 15. In nucleotides, the CDR3 is TGTGCCAGCAGCTTAGGAGACGACAGGGGGCGCCTGGCCGATAATGAAAAACTGTTTTTT. Encoded protein: CASSLGDDRGRLADNEKLFF.

This clonotype has more than one count but fewer than ten. The chain is built from TRBV4-2 and TRBJ2-1; 7 bases are a match to TRBD2. In germline, CDR1 is LGHNA, CDR2 YNFKEQ. This CDR3 region has 16 residues. V shed 0 bases and J 2 bases; nucleotides not matched to a gene: 4. CDR3 bases: TGTGCCAGCAGCCAAGAAAGGAGCGGGGCCTACAATGAGCAGTTCTTC. Protein: CASSQERSGAYNEQFF.

This clonotype appeared a few times. The junction differs from germline at one of its ends, possibly a read error. V is TRBV5-1 and J is TRBJ2-5; 7 bases are a match to TRBD1. CDR1 and CDR2 (germline): SGHRS, YFSETQ. This CDR3 spans 14 amino acids. In DNA, the CDR3 is TGCGCCCGCAGCTTGGGGGACAGACAAGAGACCCAGTACTTC. Its protein product is CARSLGDRQETQYF.

About this clonotype: This sequence may be a read error, since a much larger clone differs from it by one base. The chain uses TRBV4-1 and TRBJ1-5; D is undetermined. The ends were cut back, 2 bases at V and 7 bases at J, with 9 bases in the middle. CDR3 length: 13 residues. From germline, CDR1 is MGHRA and CDR2 YSYEKL. CDR3 sequence: CASSQRKGQPQHF. CDR3 coding DNA: TGCGCCAGCAGCCAAAGAAAAGGGCAGCCCCAGCATTTT.

This clonotype was seen many times. The rearrangement links TRBV6-2 or TRBV6-3 to TRBJ1-1; possibly TRBD1 for D (6 bases). Germline V lookup: CDR1 MNHEY, CDR2 SVGEGT. The CDR3 contains 14 residues. The V and J ends lost 5 bases and 0 bases respectively, with 10 bases between them. CDR3 region: CASSQGQMNTEAFF. The CDR3 DNA sequence: TGTGCCAGCAGTCAAGGACAGATGAACACTGAAGCTTTCTTT.

This clonotype was seen many times. The chain links TRBV12-3 or TRBV12-4 to TRBJ2-1, with 11 bases lining up with TRBD2. This CDR3 region has 15 residues. V dropped 6 bases and J dropped 4; count of bases not matched to a gene: 5. CDR3 region: CASRPLAGGYNEQFF. CDR3 nucleotide sequence: TGTGCCAGCAGACCGTTAGCGGGGGGGTACAATGAGCAGTTCTTC.

V usage is TRBV29-1 and J usage is TRBJ2-5; no definite D call. V was pared by 3 bases and J by 2 bases, with 7 bases between. The CDR3 is 12 residues long. CDR1 is SQVTM and CDR2 is ANQGSEA in the germline V gene. The CDR3 DNA sequence: TGCAGCGTTGAGTACCAGCAAGAGACCCAGTACTTC. Its translation: CSVEYQQETQYF.

This clonotype was seen many times. V usage is TRBV6-2 or TRBV6-3 and J usage is TRBJ2-1; D unresolved. The CDR3 loop spans 11 amino acids. The ends were cut back, 5 bases at V and 8 bases at J, with 7 bases in the middle. From germline, CDR1 is MNHEY and CDR2 SVGEGT. CDR3 region: CASSHLHEQFF. The CDR3 nucleotides read TGTGCCAGCAGTCACTTGCATGAGCAGTTCTTC.

There are many counts of this clonotype. The V gene is TRBV20-1, the J gene TRBJ2-3, with D possibly matching TRBD2 (7 bases). The germline CDR1 and CDR2 sequences are DFQATT and SNEGSKA (reference sequence). V lost 6 bases and J lost 5, with 15 bases in between. The CDR3 is 13 amino acids. CDR3 in amino acids: CSAPGGRGDTQYF. CDR3 coding DNA: TGCAGTGCCCCGGGGGGCCGGGGAGATACGCAGTATTTT.

The gene calls are TRBV20-1 and TRBJ2-5; the match to TRBD2 covers 9 bases. Losses at the gene ends were 6 bases for V and 6 bases for J; bases not matched to a gene: 14. Germline V gene lookup returns CDR1 DFQATT and CDR2 SNEGSKA (reference sequence). This CDR3 spans 15 amino acids. CDR3 protein: CSAPTLAGDSKTQYF. Written as DNA, the CDR3 is TGCAGTGCCCCAACATTAGCGGGGGATTCTAAGACCCAGTACTTC.

The rearrangement joins TRBV7-6 to TRBJ2-7; 9 positions agree with TRBD1. This CDR3 is built from 17 residues. CDR1 and CDR2 from the germline V gene are SGHVS and FNYEAQ. The V segment lost 5 bases and the J segment 7 bases; nucleotides outside the gene matches: 18. The CDR3: CASSPRPWTGVNNEQYF. The CDR3 DNA sequence: TGTGCCAGCAGCCCCCGTCCCTGGACAGGGGTCAACAATGAGCAGTACTTC.